Following are 3 T cell receptor beta chains from one sample sequenced in a study of control samples from healthy donors and cancer patients. TCRdb keeps only in-frame clones here, not all; method: immunoSEQ multiplex PCR. The sample holds 70,000 to 85,000 clones, roughly 91% seen once. Sequenced material: blood. Receptor source: a man aged 45-65 years in good health.

This sequence joins TRBV19 and TRBJ1-4; weak D call: TRBD1 (5 bases). The CDR3 is 15 residues long. V was pared by 0 bases and J by 11 bases, with 16 bases between. From germline, CDR1 is LNHDA and CDR2 SQIVND (reference sequence). The DNA of the CDR3 is TGTGCCAGTAGTATAGAGGACAAGAACGGCGCTAAACTGTTTTTT. As protein: CASSIEDKNGAKLFF.

This chain uses TRBV5-1 with TRBJ1-2, with 8 bases that match TRBD1. Germline V CDR1 and CDR2: SGHRS, YFSETQ. V shed 0 bases and J 6 bases; nucleotides not matched to a gene: 7. The CDR3 length is 15 residues. CDR3 amino acids: CASSLDNQGADGYTF. DNA for the CDR3: TGCGCCAGCAGCTTGGATAACCAGGGGGCAGATGGCTACACCTTC.

J is TRBJ1-5 and V is TRBV19; 7 nucleotides agree with TRBD1. This CDR3 has 16 residues. Per germline, CDR1 LNHDA and CDR2 SQIVND (reference sequence). V trimming: 4 bases; J trimming: 4 bases; junction bases outside the gene matches: 10. The CDR3 sequence: CASSSGGGQLNQPQHF. The CDR3 nucleotides read TGTGCCAGTAGTAGTGGGGGGGGACAGCTAAATCAGCCCCAGCATTTT.